These T cell receptor beta chains were read from a single sample in a study of blood T cell repertoires in COVID-19. Generated by immunoSEQ multiplex PCR, the TCRdb table keeps only in-frame clones and is missing some. The table includes fewer than 350,000 clones, over 75% detected once. Material: peripheral blood. The receptors originated from a human donor in a cohort sampled during active COVID-19. Each CDR3 is given with its conserved first and last residue. A D gene is named only where the DNA matches it firmly. Clone size is stated in some rows and not others, as once, few, many or a class when expanded.

clone size: NA; J gene: TRBJ2-2; V gene: TRBV12-5; D gene: TRBD1; CDR3 protein: CASGSRTGHTGELFF; CDR3 DNA: TGTGCTAGTGGTTCGAGGACAGGGCACACCGGGGAGCTGTTTTTT
clone size: few; J gene: TRBJ2-1; V gene: TRBV5-1; D gene: TRBD1; CDR3 protein: CASSLLQGNDEQFF; CDR3 DNA: TGCGCCAGCAGCTTGTTACAGGGGAACGATGAGCAGTTCTTC
clone size: once; J gene: TRBJ2-1; V gene: TRBV30; D gene: TRBD2; CDR3 protein: CAWSLTSGGAYNEQFF; CDR3 DNA: TGTGCCTGGAGTCTGACTAGCGGGGGGGCCTACAATGAGCAGTTCTTC
clone size: NA; J gene: TRBJ1-2; V gene: TRBV30; D gene: NA; CDR3 protein: CAWSVSGSSAGYTF; CDR3 DNA: TGTGCCTGGAGTGTATCAGGTTCCTCCGCTGGCTACACCTTC
clone size: NA; J gene: TRBJ1-5; V gene: TRBV3-1/TRBV3-2; D gene: TRBD1; CDR3 protein: CASSQGTGVFQPQHF; CDR3 DNA: TGTGCCAGCAGCCAAGGGACAGGGGTATTTCAGCCCCAGCATTTT
clone size: NA; J gene: TRBJ1-2; V gene: TRBV6-2/TRBV6-3; D gene: TRBD1; CDR3 protein: CASSTGTGGFYGYTF; CDR3 DNA: TGTGCCAGCAGTACCGGGACAGGGGGCTTCTATGGCTACACCTTC
clone size: NA; J gene: TRBJ2-3; V gene: TRBV4-2; D gene: TRBD2; CDR3 protein: CASSETSGYSTDTQYF; CDR3 DNA: TGTGCCAGCAGCGAGACTAGCGGATATAGCACAGATACGCAGTATTTT
clone size: NA; J gene: TRBJ1-2; V gene: TRBV7-2; D gene: TRBD1; CDR3 protein: CASSFRDRDGYTF; CDR3 DNA: TGTGCCAGCAGCTTCCGGGACAGGGATGGCTACACCTTC
clone size: NA; J gene: TRBJ1-2; V gene: TRBV24-1; D gene: NA; CDR3 protein: CATSDFPPGLGGYTF; CDR3 DNA: TGTGCCACCAGTGATTTTCCCCCCGGGTTGGGTGGCTACACCTTC
clone size: NA; J gene: TRBJ2-5; V gene: TRBV6-5; D gene: TRBD2; CDR3 protein: CASSYGVAGAETQYF; CDR3 DNA: TGTGCCAGCAGTTACGGAGTAGCGGGGGCTGAGACCCAGTACTTC
clone size: once; J gene: TRBJ2-1; V gene: TRBV25-1; D gene: NA; CDR3 protein: CASSESGGSYNEQFF; CDR3 DNA: TGTGCCAGCAGTGAATCCGGGGGCTCCTACAATGAGCAGTTCTTC
clone size: NA; J gene: TRBJ2-2; V gene: TRBV5-4; D gene: TRBD1; CDR3 protein: CASGDRGRGNTGELFF; CDR3 DNA: TGTGCCAGCGGGGACAGGGGGCGCGGTAACACCGGGGAGCTGTTTTTT
clone size: NA; J gene: TRBJ1-5; V gene: TRBV27; D gene: NA; CDR3 protein: CASSLTGQGNQPQHF; CDR3 DNA: TGTGCCAGCAGTTTGACAGGTCAGGGCAATCAGCCCCAGCATTTT
clone size: once; J gene: TRBJ1-3; V gene: TRBV6-5; D gene: NA; CDR3 protein: CASRKDRLGNTIYF; CDR3 DNA: TGTGCCAGCAGGAAAGACAGGTTGGGAAACACCATATATTTT
clone size: NA; J gene: TRBJ1-1; V gene: TRBV27; D gene: TRBD1; CDR3 protein: CASSLSLQGTTEAFF; CDR3 DNA: TGTGCCAGCAGTTTATCCCTACAGGGGACAACTGAAGCTTTCTTT
clone size: once; J gene: TRBJ1-1; V gene: TRBV10-3; D gene: TRBD1; CDR3 protein: CAISGRGQGQSMSAEAFF; CDR3 DNA: TGTGCCATCAGTGGCCGGGGACAGGGGCAATCTATGTCTGCTGAAGCTTTCTTT
clone size: NA; J gene: TRBJ1-4; V gene: TRBV19; D gene: NA; CDR3 protein: CASRHNEKLFF; CDR3 DNA: TGTGCCAGTAGACATAATGAAAAACTGTTTTTT
clone size: NA; J gene: TRBJ1-1; V gene: TRBV21-1; D gene: NA; CDR3 protein: CAIKKPGHPNTEAFF; CDR3 DNA: TGTGCCATCAAAAAGCCGGGACACCCGAACACTGAAGCTTTCTTT
clone size: NA; J gene: TRBJ2-7; V gene: TRBV29-1; D gene: TRBD1; CDR3 protein: CSVLMPPTGTDNYEQYF; CDR3 DNA: TGCAGCGTCCTAATGCCACCTACCGGGACAGATAACTACGAGCAGTACTTC
clone size: NA; J gene: TRBJ1-4; V gene: TRBV9; D gene: NA; CDR3 protein: CASSVDRSEKLFF; CDR3 DNA: TGTGCCAGCAGCGTAGACAGGAGTGAAAAACTGTTTTTT
clone size: NA; J gene: TRBJ1-4; V gene: TRBV14; D gene: TRBD1; CDR3 protein: CASSQVQGDEKLFF; CDR3 DNA: TGTGCCAGCAGCCAAGTGCAGGGGGACGAAAAACTGTTTTTT
clone size: NA; J gene: TRBJ1-1; V gene: TRBV5-4; D gene: NA; CDR3 protein: CASSLPKNTEAFF; CDR3 DNA: TGTGCCAGCAGCTTGCCCAAGAACACTGAAGCTTTCTTT
clone size: NA; J gene: TRBJ2-5; V gene: TRBV7-6; D gene: NA; CDR3 protein: CASSYRGSAYETQYF; CDR3 DNA: TGTGCCAGCAGCTACCGCGGATCCGCCTATGAGACCCAGTACTTC
clone size: NA; J gene: TRBJ2-7; V gene: TRBV12-3/TRBV12-4; D gene: NA; CDR3 protein: CASTTGTAYEQYF; CDR3 DNA: TGTGCCAGCACTACTGGAACAGCCTACGAGCAGTACTTC
clone size: NA; J gene: TRBJ2-7; V gene: TRBV5-4; D gene: TRBD1; CDR3 protein: CASTRTGGTYEQYF; CDR3 DNA: TGTGCCAGCACTAGGACAGGGGGAACCTACGAGCAGTACTTC
clone size: NA; J gene: TRBJ2-2; V gene: TRBV7-2; D gene: NA; CDR3 protein: CASSLAGGGELFF; CDR3 DNA: TGTGCCAGCAGCTTAGCGGGGGGCGGGGAGCTGTTTTTT
clone size: NA; J gene: TRBJ2-3; V gene: TRBV7-3; D gene: NA; CDR3 protein: CASSPYGDRGTDTQYF; CDR3 DNA: TGTGCCAGCAGCCCATACGGGGATAGAGGCACAGATACGCAGTATTTT
clone size: NA; J gene: TRBJ1-2; V gene: TRBV6-6; D gene: NA; CDR3 protein: CASSLGPGDYGYTF; CDR3 DNA: TGTGCCAGCAGTTTAGGGCCGGGGGACTATGGCTACACCTTC
clone size: NA; J gene: TRBJ1-6; V gene: TRBV20-1; D gene: NA; CDR3 protein: CSAPGVGPLHF; CDR3 DNA: TGCAGTGCTCCAGGGGTGGGACCCCTCCACTTT
clone size: NA; J gene: TRBJ2-3; V gene: TRBV6-5; D gene: TRBD2; CDR3 protein: CASSRRTSRDTQYF; CDR3 DNA: TGTGCCAGCAGTCGAAGGACTAGCAGGGATACGCAGTATTTT
clone size: NA; J gene: TRBJ1-5; V gene: TRBV30; D gene: NA; CDR3 protein: CAWSRSQFNQPQHF; CDR3 DNA: TGTGCCTGGAGTAGATCGCAGTTTAATCAGCCCCAGCATTTT
clone size: NA; J gene: TRBJ2-7; V gene: TRBV5-5; D gene: NA; CDR3 protein: CASRVEIAGEQYF; CDR3 DNA: TGTGCCAGCAGGGTGGAAATAGCCGGGGAGCAGTACTTC
clone size: NA; J gene: TRBJ1-3; V gene: TRBV3-1/TRBV3-2; D gene: TRBD1; CDR3 protein: CASRGYRGRNTIYF; CDR3 DNA: TGTGCCAGCAGGGGTTACAGGGGGAGAAACACCATATATTTT
clone size: NA; J gene: TRBJ1-4; V gene: TRBV6-1; D gene: NA; CDR3 protein: CASSEYSARQNEKLFF; CDR3 DNA: TGTGCCAGCAGTGAATATTCGGCCAGACAGAATGAAAAACTGTTTTTT
clone size: NA; J gene: TRBJ1-4; V gene: TRBV5-1; D gene: NA; CDR3 protein: CASSYRTNEKLFF; CDR3 DNA: TGCGCCAGCAGCTATAGAACTAATGAAAAACTGTTTTTT
clone size: once; J gene: TRBJ1-3; V gene: TRBV13; D gene: TRBD1; CDR3 protein: CASSWTGTSGNTIYF; CDR3 DNA: TGTGCCAGCAGCTGGACAGGGACCTCTGGAAACACCATATATTTT
clone size: NA; J gene: TRBJ1-4; V gene: TRBV7-8; D gene: NA; CDR3 protein: CASSAREKLFF; CDR3 DNA: TGTGCCAGCAGCGCGCGTGAAAAACTGTTTTTT
clone size: NA; J gene: TRBJ2-7; V gene: TRBV19; D gene: NA; CDR3 protein: CASSTGRGIYYEQYF; CDR3 DNA: TGTGCCAGTAGTACAGGCAGGGGAATATATTACGAGCAGTACTTC